This T cell receptor beta chain was retrieved from a study of metastatic and nonmetastatic thyroid tumors. Using MiXCR, TCRdb reanalyzed the PCR reads. The data show over 20,000 clones, roughly 12% seen once. CDR3 length equals 17 residues. Germline assignment: CDR1 SGHAT and CDR2 FQDESV (reference sequence). None of the patients had undergone any treatment ahead of thyroid surgery. There are a few counts of this clone. A read error may be the cause here, since a much bigger clone is one base away. The sample consisted of blood. The chain carries TRBV11-1 and TRBJ2-1, with 14 positions matching TRBD2. This receptor was obtained from a female donor with papillary thyroid cancer or a benign thyroid nodule (not recorded which). Some clones in this sample may be carry-over from other donors' samples. For the CDR3, the DNA is TGTGCCAGCAGCTCCGGGACTAGCGGGAGAAGGGCCCATGAGCAGCTCTTC. As protein: CASSSGTSGRRAHEQLF.